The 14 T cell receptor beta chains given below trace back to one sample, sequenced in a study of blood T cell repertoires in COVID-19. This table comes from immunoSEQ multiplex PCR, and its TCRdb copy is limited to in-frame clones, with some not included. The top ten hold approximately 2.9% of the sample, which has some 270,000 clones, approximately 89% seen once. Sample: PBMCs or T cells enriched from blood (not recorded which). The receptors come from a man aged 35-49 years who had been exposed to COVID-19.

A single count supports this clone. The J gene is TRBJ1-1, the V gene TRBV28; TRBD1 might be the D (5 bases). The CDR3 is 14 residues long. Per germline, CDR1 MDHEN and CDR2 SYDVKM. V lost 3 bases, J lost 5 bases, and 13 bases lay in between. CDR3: CASSFDMGGTEAFF. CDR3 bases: TGTGCCAGCAGTTTTGACATGGGGGGAACTGAAGCTTTCTTT. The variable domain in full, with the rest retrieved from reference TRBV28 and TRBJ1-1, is DVKVTQSSRYLVKRTGEKVFLECVQDMDHENMFWYRQDPGLGLRLIYFSYDVKMKEKGDIPEGYSVSREKKERFSLILESASTNQTSMYLCASSFDMGGTEAFFGQGTRLTVV.

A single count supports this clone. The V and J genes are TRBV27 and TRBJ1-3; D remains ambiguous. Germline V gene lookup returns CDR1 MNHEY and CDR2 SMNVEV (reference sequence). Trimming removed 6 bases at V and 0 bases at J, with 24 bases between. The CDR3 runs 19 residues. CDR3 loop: CASSLRALSKRASGNTIYF. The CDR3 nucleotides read TGTGCCAGCAGCCTGCGGGCCCTATCAAAACGTGCCTCTGGAAACACCATATATTTT.

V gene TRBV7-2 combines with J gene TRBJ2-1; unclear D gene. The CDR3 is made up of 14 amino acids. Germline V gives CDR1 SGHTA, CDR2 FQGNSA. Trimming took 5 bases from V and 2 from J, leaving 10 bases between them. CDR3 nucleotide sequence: TGTGCCAGCAGCCCCACACGTACCTACAATGAGCAGTTCTTC. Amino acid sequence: CASSPTRTYNEQFF.

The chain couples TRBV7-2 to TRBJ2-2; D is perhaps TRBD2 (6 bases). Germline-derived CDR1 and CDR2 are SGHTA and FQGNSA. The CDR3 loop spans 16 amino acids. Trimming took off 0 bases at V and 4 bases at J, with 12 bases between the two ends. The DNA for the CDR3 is TGTGCCAGCAGCTTAGCGAGACTAGGTGGCACCGGGGAGCTGTTTTTT. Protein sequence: CASSLARLGGTGELFF.

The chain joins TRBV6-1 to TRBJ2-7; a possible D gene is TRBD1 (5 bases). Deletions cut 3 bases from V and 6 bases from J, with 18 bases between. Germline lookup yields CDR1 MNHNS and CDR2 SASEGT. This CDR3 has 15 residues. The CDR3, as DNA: TGTGCCAGCAGTGAGATCTTAAGGGGCTCGGGCGAGCAGTACTTC. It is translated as CASSEILRGSGEQYF.

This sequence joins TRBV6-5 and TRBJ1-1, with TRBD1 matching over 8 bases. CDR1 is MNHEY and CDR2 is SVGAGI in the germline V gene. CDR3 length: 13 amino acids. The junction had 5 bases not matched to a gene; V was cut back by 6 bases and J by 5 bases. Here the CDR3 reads CASRADRGTEAFF. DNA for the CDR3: TGTGCCAGCAGGGCCGACAGGGGAACTGAAGCTTTCTTT.

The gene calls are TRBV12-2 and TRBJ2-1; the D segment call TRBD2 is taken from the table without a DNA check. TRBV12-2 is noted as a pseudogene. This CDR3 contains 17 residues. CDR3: CASRGQGWEGHPNEQFF. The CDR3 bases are TGTGCAAGTCGCGGGCAAGGTTGGGAGGGCCACCCCAATGAGCAGTTCTTC.

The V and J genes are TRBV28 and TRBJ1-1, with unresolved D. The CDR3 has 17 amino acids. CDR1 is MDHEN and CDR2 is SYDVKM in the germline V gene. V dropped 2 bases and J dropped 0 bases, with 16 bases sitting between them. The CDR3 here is CASSLREHDPLNTEAFF. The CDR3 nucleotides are TGTGCCAGCAGTTTACGGGAGCACGACCCCCTGAACACTGAAGCTTTCTTT.

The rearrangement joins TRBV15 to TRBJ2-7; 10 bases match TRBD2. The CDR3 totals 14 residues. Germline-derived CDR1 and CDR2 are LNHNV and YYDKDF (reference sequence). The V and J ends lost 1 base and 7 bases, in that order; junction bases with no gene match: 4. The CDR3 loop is CATSRGLAGEEQYF. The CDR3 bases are TGTGCCACCAGCAGAGGGCTAGCGGGAGAGGAGCAGTACTTC.

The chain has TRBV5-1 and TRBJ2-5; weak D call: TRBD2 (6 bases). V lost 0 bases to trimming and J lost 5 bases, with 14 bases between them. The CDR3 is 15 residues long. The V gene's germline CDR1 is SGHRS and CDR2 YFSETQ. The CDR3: CASSLGGIGWETQYF. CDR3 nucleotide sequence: TGCGCCAGCAGCTTGGGCGGGATTGGTTGGGAGACCCAGTACTTC.

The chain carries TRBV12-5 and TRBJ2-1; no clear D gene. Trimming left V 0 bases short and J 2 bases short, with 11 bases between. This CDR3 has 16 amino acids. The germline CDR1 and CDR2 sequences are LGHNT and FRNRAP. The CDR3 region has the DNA TGTGCTAGTGGTTTGGTACTTAGCCAAGCCTACAATGAGCAGTTCTTC. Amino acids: CASGLVLSQAYNEQFF.

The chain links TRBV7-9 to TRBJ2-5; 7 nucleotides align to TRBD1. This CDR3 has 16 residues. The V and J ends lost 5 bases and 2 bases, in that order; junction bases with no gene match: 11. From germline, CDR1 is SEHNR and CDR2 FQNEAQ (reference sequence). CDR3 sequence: CASSPTGTANQETQYF. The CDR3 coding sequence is TGTGCCAGCAGCCCCACCGGGACAGCCAATCAAGAGACCCAGTACTTC.

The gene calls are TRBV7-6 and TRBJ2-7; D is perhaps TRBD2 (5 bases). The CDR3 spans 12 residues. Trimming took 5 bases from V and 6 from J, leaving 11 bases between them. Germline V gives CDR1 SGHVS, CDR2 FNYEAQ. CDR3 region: CASSRGAREQYF. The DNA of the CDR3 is TGTGCCAGCAGCCGGGGAGCACGCGAGCAGTACTTC.

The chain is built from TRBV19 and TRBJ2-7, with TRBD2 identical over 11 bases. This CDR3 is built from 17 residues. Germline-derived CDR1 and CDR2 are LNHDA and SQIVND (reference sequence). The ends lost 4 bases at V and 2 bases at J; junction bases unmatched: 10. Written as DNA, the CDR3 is TGTGCCAGTAGTACCACCGCCAGTAGCGGGAGGGCCTACGAGCAGTACTTC. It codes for CASSTTASSGRAYEQYF.